This T cell receptor (beta chain) was recovered during a study of metastatic and nonmetastatic thyroid tumors. Across the whole study: Blood and tumor or nodule tissue repertoires from malignant and benign thyroid patients were compared.

This clone was detected many times. Its specificity is unknown. Among the patients, none had received any treatment before thyroid surgery. Germline lookup yields CDR1 DFQATT and CDR2 SNEGSKA (reference sequence). The trim removed 5 bases at V and 1 base at J, leaving 10 bases unmatched. The CDR3 covers 16 residues. Original processing notes: Using the CDR3 differences seen across clinicopathological groups, the authors built a distant-metastasis classifier for papillary thyroid cancer, which was meant to discriminate distant-metastatic patients. TCRdb reprocessed the PCR reads using MiXCR. The V and J calls were determined by TCRdb, not by the authors. In the table there are 20,000 to 25,000 clones, 15% to 19% of which are singletons. The study's findings and limits: TCR beta diversity was reportedly significantly higher in malignant thyroid tumors than benign nodules, in blood and tumor.

The clonotype comes from a female donor with papillary thyroid cancer or a benign thyroid nodule (not recorded which). Some clones in this sample may be carry-over from other donors' samples. The rearrangement joins TRBV20-1 to TRBJ2-4; 8 bases agree with TRBD1. The sample taken for sequencing was blood. As DNA, the CDR3 is TGCAGTGCTCCGGACAGGGTCCTCGAGGCCAAAAACATTCAGTACTTC. This encodes CSAPDRVLEAKNIQYF.